This T cell receptor beta chain derives from a study of response to subunit inactivated influenza vaccine. Study-wide points: Authors proposed each seasonal influenza vaccination draws in few new T cells.

This clonotype came up a few times. Its antigen is as yet unknown. TCRdb analysed the RT-PCR reads with MiXCR anew, one entry per CDR3 protein. The sample carries roughly 760,000 distinct CDR3 sequences, around 20% recorded once. CDR3 length: 13 residues. CDR1 MNHNS and CDR2 SASEGT come from the germline V gene. Trimming at V came to 6 bases and at J to 11 bases, leaving 8 bases not matched to a gene. The sequencing used PBMCs from blood, collected 5 days after vaccination. This TCR came from a man between 45 and 60 years old who received an inactivated influenza vaccine. V is TRBV6-1 and J is TRBJ2-3; 10 positions agree with TRBD2. The CDR3 nucleotides are TGTGCCAGCAGGAGGGGACTAGCGTTTAAGCAGTATTTT. Amino acid sequence: CASRRGLAFKQYF.